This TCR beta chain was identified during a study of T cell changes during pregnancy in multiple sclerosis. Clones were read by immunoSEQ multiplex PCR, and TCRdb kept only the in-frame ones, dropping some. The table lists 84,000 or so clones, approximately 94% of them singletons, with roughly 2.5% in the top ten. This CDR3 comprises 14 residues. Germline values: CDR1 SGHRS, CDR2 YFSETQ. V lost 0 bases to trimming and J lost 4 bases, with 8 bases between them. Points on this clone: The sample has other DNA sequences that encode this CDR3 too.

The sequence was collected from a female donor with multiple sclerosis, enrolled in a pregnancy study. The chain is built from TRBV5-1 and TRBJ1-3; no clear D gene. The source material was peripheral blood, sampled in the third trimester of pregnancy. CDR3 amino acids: CASSLAGYGNTIYF. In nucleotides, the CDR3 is TGCGCCAGCAGCTTGGCCGGGTACGGAAACACCATATATTTT.